This TCR beta chain was obtained from a study of OX40 agonist ivuxolimab in advanced cancers. V dropped 6 bases and J dropped 16; count of bases not matched to a gene: 12. CDR3 size: 12 residues. The germline V gene encodes CDR1 SGHTA and CDR2 FQGNSA. This clone was counted between two and nine times. Measured with immunoSEQ multiplex PCR; TCRdb has only the in-frame clones, and not every one. The table lists 75,000 to 95,000 clones, around nine tenths of them singletons. This specimen was CD4+ or CD8+ T cells sorted from blood, taken in a trial of the OX40 agonist ivuxolimab. This TCR derives from an adult with an advanced solid tumor such as melanoma, head and neck, liver or kidney cancer. The chain is built from TRBV7-2 and TRBJ2-1, with TRBD1 matching over 7 bases. In nucleotides, the CDR3 is TGTGCCAGCAGGGATACGGGACAGTTTAAATTCTTC. This encodes CASRDTGQFKFF.